This T cell receptor (beta chain) came from a study of shared clonotypes between healthy human individuals. CD45RO-negative cells were positively selected for CCR7, leaving out terminally differentiated effector memory CD45RA+ cells. Generated by immunoSEQ multiplex PCR, the TCRdb table keeps only in-frame clones and is missing some. The sample comprises about 2.2 million clones, about 92% of which are singletons, and about 1.5% rests with the top ten. The CDR3 has 14 residues. V lost 6 bases and J lost 2, with 14 bases in between. The germline gives CDR1 MDHEN, CDR2 SYDVKM. The sequencing sample was made of naive CD8+ T cells from PBMCs. The TCR was taken from a man younger than 35 in good health. Some clones in this sample may be carry-over from other donors' samples. The chain recombines TRBV28 with TRBJ2-7; D is unresolved. The CDR3 DNA sequence: TGTGCCAGCAGACCCGCTAGAGATGCCTACGAGCAGTACTTC. Protein: CASRPARDAYEQYF.